These 27 T cell receptor beta chains originate from one sample sequenced in a study of blood T cell repertoires in COVID-19. Clones were sequenced by immunoSEQ multiplex PCR, and TCRdb holds only the in-frame ones, with some missing. This table has some 150,000 clones, around 80% appearing once. The sequenced material came from peripheral blood. These TCRs come from a man in his sixties with acute or convalescent COVID-19.

The rearrangement uses TRBV6-5 and TRBJ1-6; 7 bases are shared with TRBD1. The CDR3 is 14 residues long. Losses at the gene ends were 6 bases for V and 6 bases for J; bases not matched to a gene: 5. CDR1 and CDR2 (germline): MNHEY, SVGAGI. The CDR3 is CASSRDSANSPLHF. The CDR3 coding sequence is TGTGCCAGCAGCCGGGACAGCGCTAATTCACCCCTCCACTTT.

Concerning this clone itself: The same CDR3 is also encoded by other DNA sequences in this sample. The rearrangement joins TRBV5-4 to TRBJ2-1; 10 nucleotides line up with TRBD2. The CDR3 is 15 amino acids. With 0 bases clipped from V and 7 bases from J, the junction kept 4 bases outside the gene matches. CDR1 and CDR2 from the germline V gene are SGHNT and YYREEE (reference sequence). CDR3 loop: CASSLEAGGFNEQFF. Here the CDR3 DNA reads TGTGCCAGCAGCTTGGAAGCGGGAGGGTTTAATGAGCAGTTCTTC.

This clone appeared a few times. The chain employs TRBV20-1 and TRBJ2-1, with 7 bases identical to TRBD2. V lost 6 bases, J lost 8 bases, and 4 bases stayed unmatched. The CDR3 has 11 residues. Germline-derived CDR1 and CDR2 are DFQATT and SNEGSKA (reference sequence). The CDR3 protein is CSAYGGDEQFF. The CDR3 DNA reads as TGCAGTGCCTATGGGGGGGATGAGCAGTTCTTC.

J is TRBJ2-7 and V is TRBV5-5; 7 bases fit TRBD1. Germline loops: CDR1 SGHKS, CDR2 YYEKEE (reference sequence). The CDR3 spans 14 residues. The V segment lost 8 bases and the J segment 6 bases; nucleotides outside the gene matches: 14. The CDR3, as DNA: TGTGCCAGTAAATACAGGGGCCAATCGCTCGAGCAGTACTTC. It encodes CASKYRGQSLEQYF.

The gene calls are TRBV7-9 and TRBJ2-3; D might be TRBD1 (6 bases). The CDR3 loop spans 15 amino acids. Trimming left V 6 bases short and J 4 bases short, with 17 bases between. Germline values: CDR1 SEHNR, CDR2 FQNEAQ (reference sequence). The CDR3 here is CASSNTGTNADTQYF. For the CDR3, the DNA is TGTGCCAGCAGTAATACAGGGACGAATGCAGATACGCAGTATTTT.

V and J are TRBV19 and TRBJ2-3, with TRBD2 matching over 10 bases. Germline CDR1 and CDR2: LNHDA and SQIVND (reference sequence). V was pared by 4 bases and J by 1 base, with 2 bases of the junction left unmatched. CDR3 size: 15 residues. CDR3 residues: CASSTLAGGTDTQYF. CDR3 DNA: TGTGCCAGTAGTACCCTAGCGGGAGGCACAGATACGCAGTATTTT.

The rearrangement joins TRBV5-4 to TRBJ1-2; weak D call: TRBD1 (5 bases). There are 13 residues in the CDR3. Germline V gene sequence: CDR1 SGHNT, CDR2 YYREEE (reference sequence). Trimming removed 5 bases from V and 1 base from J, with 9 bases in between. The CDR3 reads CASSTDSNYGYTF. CDR3 sequence (DNA): TGTGCCAGCAGTACCGACAGTAACTATGGCTACACCTTC. The full variable domain, with the rest looked up from reference TRBV5-4 and TRBJ1-2, is ETGVTQSPTHLIKTRGQQVTLRCSSQSGHNTVSWYQQALGQGPQFIFQYYREEENGRGNFPPRFSGLQFPNYSSELNVNALELDDSALYLCASSTDSNYGYTFGSGTRLTVV.

This chain joins TRBV14 and TRBJ1-3, with TRBD1 as a possible D gene (6 bases). Germline-derived CDR1 and CDR2 are SGHDN and FVKESK. CDR3 length equals 15 residues. V was pared by 5 bases and J by 0 bases, with 11 bases between. In DNA, the CDR3 is TGTGCCAGCAGCGTGGTAGGGGGCTCTGGAAACACCATATATTTT. This translates into CASSVVGGSGNTIYF.

This sequence joins TRBV5-4 and TRBJ1-2, with D tentatively TRBD1 (5 bases). There are 15 residues in the CDR3. Looked up from germline, CDR1 is SGHNT and CDR2 is YYREEE (reference sequence). Trimming left V 0 bases short and J 2 bases short, with 11 bases between. The CDR3 coding sequence is TGTGCCAGCAGCTTGGAACAGGTTGGGAACTATGGCTACACCTTC. Its translation: CASSLEQVGNYGYTF. Using reference TRBV5-4 and TRBJ1-2 for the parts outside the CDR3, the full variable domain is ETGVTQSPTHLIKTRGQQVTLRCSSQSGHNTVSWYQQALGQGPQFIFQYYREEENGRGNFPPRFSGLQFPNYSSELNVNALELDDSALYLCASSLEQVGNYGYTFGSGTRLTVV.

The DNA of the CDR3 is TGTGCCAGCAGTTACTTCCCCGGGACAGGATTCTACGAGCAGTACTTC. It specifies CASSYFPGTGFYEQYF. This sequence joins TRBV6-5 and TRBJ2-7, with 8 nucleotides matching TRBD1. Trimming removed 1 base from V and 3 bases from J; junction bases left unmatched: 8. Per germline, CDR1 MNHEY and CDR2 SVGAGI. The CDR3 sequence is 16 residues long.

This clone was observed many times. This chain joins TRBV5-1 and TRBJ2-7; weak D call: TRBD1 (6 bases). The germline V gene has CDR1 SGHRS and CDR2 YFSETQ. V was shortened by 1 base and J by 4 bases, with 18 bases between the two germline ends. The CDR3 totals 16 residues. DNA for the CDR3: TGCGCCAGCAGCTTGAAGCCTGACAGGTCGGGATACGAGCAGTACTTC. This sequence encodes CASSLKPDRSGYEQYF.

The chain couples TRBV4-2 to TRBJ2-1; weak D call: TRBD1 (5 bases). The germline CDR1 and CDR2 sequences are LGHNA and YNFKEQ. V was clipped by 0 bases and J by 5 bases, with 11 bases between them. The CDR3 consists of 15 residues. The CDR3 nucleotides are TGTGCCAGCAGCCAAGATAGGCAGGACAACAATGAGCAGTTCTTC. It is translated as CASSQDRQDNNEQFF.

V is TRBV5-1 and J is TRBJ2-7; 7 nucleotides agree with TRBD1. The CDR3 sequence is 15 residues long. The ends lost 0 bases at V and 0 bases at J; junction bases unmatched: 3. The germline V gene has CDR1 SGHRS and CDR2 YFSETQ. This chain's CDR3 is CASSLEAGGSYEQYF. The CDR3 DNA reads TGCGCCAGCAGCTTGGAGGCAGGGGGCTCCTACGAGCAGTACTTC.

The rearrangement joins TRBV12-3 or TRBV12-4 to TRBJ2-7; the D is unclear. V gave up 3 bases and J gave up 2 bases, with 8 bases separating them. This CDR3 spans 13 amino acids. In DNA form, the CDR3 reads TGTGCCAGCAGTTTTAGTCTGACCTACGAGCAGTACTTC. Encoded protein: CASSFSLTYEQYF.

The count of this clone is one. This rearrangement joins TRBV2 to TRBJ2-7; TRBD1 matches 8 bases. The CDR3 contains 15 residues. Germline values: CDR1 SNHLY, CDR2 FYNNEI. After removal of 11 bases from V and 5 bases from J, the junction contained 17 bases not matched to a gene. CDR3 sequence reads: CASSLDGTGADEQYF. The CDR3 DNA is TGTGCCTCCTCCTTAGATGGGACAGGTGCCGACGAGCAGTACTTC.

This clone came up a few times. The chain has TRBV24-1 and TRBJ1-5, with a weak D call TRBD1 (6 bases). V dropped 5 bases and J dropped 0 bases, with 16 bases sitting between them. The CDR3 length is 17 residues. From germline, CDR1 is KGHDR and CDR2 SFDVKD. The CDR3: CATSGAGEGNSNQPQHF. For the CDR3, the DNA is TGTGCCACCAGTGGGGCAGGGGAGGGGAATAGCAATCAGCCCCAGCATTTT.

The rearrangement joins TRBV7-9 to TRBJ1-2; 8 nucleotides match TRBD1. The V segment lost 5 bases and the J segment 2 bases; nucleotides outside the gene matches: 10. The germline V gene encodes CDR1 SEHNR and CDR2 FQNEAQ (reference sequence). The CDR3 covers 16 residues. The CDR3 sequence is CASSTTGQAANYGYTF. The CDR3 coding sequence is TGTGCCAGCAGCACCACGGGACAGGCCGCGAACTATGGCTACACCTTC.

The chain employs TRBV10-1 and TRBJ1-1; no firm D call. The CDR3 runs 15 residues. Germline V gives CDR1 WNHNN, CDR2 SYGVQD (reference sequence). Trimming left V 0 bases short and J 1 base short, with 9 bases between. In nucleotides, the CDR3 is TGCGCCAGCAGTGAGTCCCAATCGGGGAACACTGAAGCTTTCTTT. Translation: CASSESQSGNTEAFF.

The V call is TRBV2, the J call TRBJ1-4; TRBD1 might be the D (5 bases). V lost 8 bases to trimming and J lost 8 bases, with 15 bases between them. The germline V gene has CDR1 SNHLY and CDR2 FYNNEI. The CDR3 runs to 13 residues. The CDR3 DNA sequence: TGTGCCAGCTTAGCAGGGACTTGGGAAAAACTGTTTTTT. It is translated as CASLAGTWEKLFF.

This chain connects TRBV11-2 to TRBJ2-3; 9 nucleotides line up with TRBD2. In germline, CDR1 is SGHAT, CDR2 FQNNGV. J gave up 0 bases and V 4 bases, and 8 bases lay outside the gene matches. The CDR3 has 17 amino acids. CDR3 in amino acids: CASSSRAGGGSTDTQYF. The DNA for the CDR3 is TGTGCCAGCAGCTCCAGAGCGGGAGGAGGGAGCACAGATACGCAGTATTTT. The full variable domain, with the rest looked up from reference TRBV11-2 and TRBJ2-3, is EAGVAQSPRYKIIEKRQSVAFWCNPISGHATLYWYQQILGQGPKLLIQFQNNGVVDDSQLPKDRFSAERLKGVDSTLKIQPAKLEDSAVYLCASSSRAGGGSTDTQYFGPGTRLTVL.

The chain couples TRBV5-1 to TRBJ2-1; 7 bases line up with TRBD2. Germline values: CDR1 SGHRS, CDR2 YFSETQ. The V segment lost 0 bases and the J segment 4 bases; nucleotides outside the gene matches: 7. The CDR3 sequence is 16 residues long. The CDR3 coding sequence is TGCGCCAGCAGCTTGGTATCGGGGGGTGGATACAATGAGCAGTTCTTC. Amino acid sequence: CASSLVSGGGYNEQFF.

This clone was detected only once. The chain is built from TRBV29-1 and TRBJ1-5; TRBD1 aligns across 8 bases. J lost 3 bases, V lost 5 bases, and 3 bases had no gene match. Germline loops: CDR1 SQVTM, CDR2 ANQGSEA. This CDR3 has 13 residues. CDR3 residues: CSVRTGNNQPQHF. As DNA, the CDR3 is TGCAGCGTTCGGACAGGGAACAATCAGCCCCAGCATTTT.

This rearrangement joins TRBV5-8 to TRBJ1-5, with 7 bases matching TRBD1. In germline, CDR1 is SGHTS, CDR2 YDEGEE. The CDR3 has 15 residues. Losses at the gene ends were 0 bases for V and 5 bases for J; bases not matched to a gene: 5. The CDR3 is CASSLGQGGYQPQHF. The DNA of the CDR3 is TGTGCCAGCAGCTTGGGGCAGGGGGGATATCAGCCCCAGCATTTT.

The rearrangement uses TRBV5-6 and TRBJ2-7; the D is unclear. CDR1 is SGHDT and CDR2 is YYEEEE in the germline V gene. Trimming left V 0 bases short and J 7 bases short, with 8 bases between. This CDR3 is 12 amino acids long. The CDR3 region has the DNA TGTGCCAGCAGCTTGGGTGGCGGTGAGCAGTACTTC. Its translation: CASSLGGGEQYF.

V usage is TRBV6-5 and J usage is TRBJ1-6, with D unresolved. The germline gives CDR1 MNHEY, CDR2 SVGAGI. V shed 4 bases and J shed 14 bases, with 24 bases lying between them. This CDR3 has 16 residues. CDR3 sequence: CASSFAYRPPGNTLHF. CDR3 in DNA: TGTGCCAGCAGTTTCGCCTACAGACCCCCGGGGAATACCCTCCACTTT.

This CDR3 is CASTVNTEAFF. The CDR3 nucleotides read TGTGCCAGCACTGTTAACACTGAAGCTTTCTTT. The chain combines TRBV28 with TRBJ1-1, with D unclear. Trimming stripped 7 bases from V and 2 bases from J, with 5 bases between. Germline CDR1 and CDR2: MDHEN and SYDVKM. The CDR3 length is 11 residues.

As DNA, the CDR3 is TGTGCCATCAGTGAGTCGTTGGGACAGGGGGCAAACACCGGGGAGCTGTTTTTT. Protein product: CAISESLGQGANTGELFF. The chain links TRBV10-3 to TRBJ2-2, with 12 bases fitting TRBD1. V was pared by 0 bases and J by 2 bases, with 4 bases of the junction left unmatched. CDR1 is ENHRY and CDR2 is SYGVKD in the germline V gene. This CDR3 region has 18 residues.